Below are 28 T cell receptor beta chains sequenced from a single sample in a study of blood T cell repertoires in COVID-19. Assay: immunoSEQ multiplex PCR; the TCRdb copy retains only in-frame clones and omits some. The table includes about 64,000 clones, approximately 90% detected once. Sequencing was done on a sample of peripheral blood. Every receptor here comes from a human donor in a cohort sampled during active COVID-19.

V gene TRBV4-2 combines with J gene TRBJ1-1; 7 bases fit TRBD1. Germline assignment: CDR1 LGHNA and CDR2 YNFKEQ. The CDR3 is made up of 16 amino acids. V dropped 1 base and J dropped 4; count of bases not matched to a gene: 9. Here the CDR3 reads CASSQVSQGWGTEAFF. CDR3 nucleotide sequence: TGTGCCAGCAGCCAAGTCTCACAGGGGTGGGGCACTGAAGCTTTCTTT.

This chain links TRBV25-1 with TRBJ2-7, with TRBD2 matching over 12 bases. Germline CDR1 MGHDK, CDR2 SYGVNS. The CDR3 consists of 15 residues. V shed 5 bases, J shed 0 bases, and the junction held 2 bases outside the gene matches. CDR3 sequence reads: CASSRTSGTSYEQYF. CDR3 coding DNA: TGTGCCAGCAGTAGGACTAGCGGGACCTCCTACGAGCAGTACTTC.

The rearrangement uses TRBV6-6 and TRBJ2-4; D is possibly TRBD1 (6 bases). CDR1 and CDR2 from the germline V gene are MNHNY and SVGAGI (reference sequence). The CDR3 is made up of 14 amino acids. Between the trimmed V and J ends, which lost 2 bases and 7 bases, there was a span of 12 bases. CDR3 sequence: CASSYTGTVNIQYF. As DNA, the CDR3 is TGTGCCAGCAGTTACACAGGGACGGTTAACATTCAGTACTTC.

The CDR3 here is CASSLEFQGGEQYF. The CDR3 nucleotides are TGCGCCAGCAGCTTGGAGTTCCAGGGAGGTGAGCAGTACTTC. The rearrangement links TRBV5-1 to TRBJ2-7; D possibly corresponds to TRBD2 (6 bases). Per the germline V gene, CDR1 is SGHRS and CDR2 is YFSETQ. The V and J ends lost 0 bases and 7 bases respectively, with 14 bases between them. The CDR3 extends over 14 amino acids.

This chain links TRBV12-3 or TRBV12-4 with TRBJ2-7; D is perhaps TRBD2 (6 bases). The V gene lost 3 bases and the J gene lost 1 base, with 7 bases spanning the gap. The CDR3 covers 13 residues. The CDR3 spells CASSFGGSYEQYF. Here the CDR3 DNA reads TGTGCCAGCAGTTTTGGGGGGTCCTACGAGCAGTACTTC.

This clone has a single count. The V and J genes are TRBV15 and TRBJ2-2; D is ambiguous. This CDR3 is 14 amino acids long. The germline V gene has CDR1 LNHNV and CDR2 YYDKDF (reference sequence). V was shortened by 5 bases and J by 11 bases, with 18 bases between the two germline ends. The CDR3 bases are TGTGCCACCAGCCGCCCTCGGGTTAGAGCAGAGCTGTTTTTT. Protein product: CATSRPRVRAELFF.

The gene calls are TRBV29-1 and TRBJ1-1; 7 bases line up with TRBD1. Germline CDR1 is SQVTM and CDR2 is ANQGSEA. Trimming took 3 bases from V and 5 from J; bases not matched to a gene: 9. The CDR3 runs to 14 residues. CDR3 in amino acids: CSVDKPQGETEAFF. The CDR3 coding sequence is TGCAGCGTTGATAAGCCCCAGGGGGAAACTGAAGCTTTCTTT.

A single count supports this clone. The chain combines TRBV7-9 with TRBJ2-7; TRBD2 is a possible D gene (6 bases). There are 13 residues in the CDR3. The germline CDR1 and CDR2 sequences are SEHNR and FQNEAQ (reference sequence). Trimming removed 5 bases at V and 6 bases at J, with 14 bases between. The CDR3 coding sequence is TGTGCCAGCAGCGACGGGAGTTCCATCGAGCAGTACTTC. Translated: CASSDGSSIEQYF.

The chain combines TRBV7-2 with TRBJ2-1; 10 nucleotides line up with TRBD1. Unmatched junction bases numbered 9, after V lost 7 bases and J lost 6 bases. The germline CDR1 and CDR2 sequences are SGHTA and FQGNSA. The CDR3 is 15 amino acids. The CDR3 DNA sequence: TGTGCCAGCAACCTCGACAGGGGGCTTGGCAATGAGCAGTTCTTC. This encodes CASNLDRGLGNEQFF.

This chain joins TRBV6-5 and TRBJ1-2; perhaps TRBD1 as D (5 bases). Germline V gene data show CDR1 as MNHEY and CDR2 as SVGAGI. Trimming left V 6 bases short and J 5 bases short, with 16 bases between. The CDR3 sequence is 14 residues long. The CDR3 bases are TGTGCCAGCAGCATAGACAGAGCCCCTTATGGCTACACCTTC. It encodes CASSIDRAPYGYTF.

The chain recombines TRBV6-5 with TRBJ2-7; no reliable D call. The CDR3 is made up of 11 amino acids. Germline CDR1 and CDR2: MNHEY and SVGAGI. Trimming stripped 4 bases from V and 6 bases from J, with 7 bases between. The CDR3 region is CASSSVSEQYF. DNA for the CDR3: TGTGCCAGCAGTTCAGTCTCCGAGCAGTACTTC.

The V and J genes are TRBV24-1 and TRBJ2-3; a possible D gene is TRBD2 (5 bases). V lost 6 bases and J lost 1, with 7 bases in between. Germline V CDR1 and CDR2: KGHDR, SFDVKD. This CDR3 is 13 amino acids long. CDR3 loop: CATSWTGTDTQYF. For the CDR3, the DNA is TGTGCCACCAGTTGGACTGGCACAGATACGCAGTATTTT.

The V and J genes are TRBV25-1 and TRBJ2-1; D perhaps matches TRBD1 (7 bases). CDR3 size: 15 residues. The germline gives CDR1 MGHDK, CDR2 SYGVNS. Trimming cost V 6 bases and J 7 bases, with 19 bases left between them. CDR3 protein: CASRSSGGGLNEQFF. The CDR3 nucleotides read TGTGCCAGCAGAAGTAGTGGAGGGGGCTTGAATGAGCAGTTCTTC. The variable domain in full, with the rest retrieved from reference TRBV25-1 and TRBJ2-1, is EADIYQTPRYLVIGTGKKITLECSQTMGHDKMYWYQQDPGMELHLIHYSYGVNSTEKGDLSSESTVSRIRTEHFPLTLESARPSHTSQYLCASRSSGGGLNEQFFGPGTRLTVL.

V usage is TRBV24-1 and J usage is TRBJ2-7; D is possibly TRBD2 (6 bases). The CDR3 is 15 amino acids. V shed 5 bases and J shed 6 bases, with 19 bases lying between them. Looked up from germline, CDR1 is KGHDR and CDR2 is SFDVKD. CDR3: CATSVRGGANSEQYF. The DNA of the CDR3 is TGTGCCACCAGTGTCCGAGGCGGGGCAAACTCCGAGCAGTACTTC.

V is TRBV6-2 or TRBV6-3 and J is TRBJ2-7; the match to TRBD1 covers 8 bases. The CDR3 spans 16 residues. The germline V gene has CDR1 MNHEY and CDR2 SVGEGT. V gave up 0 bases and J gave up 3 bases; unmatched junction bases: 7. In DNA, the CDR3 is TGTGCCAGCAGTTACTCGATTCAGGGGGCGGACTACGAGCAGTACTTC. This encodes CASSYSIQGADYEQYF.

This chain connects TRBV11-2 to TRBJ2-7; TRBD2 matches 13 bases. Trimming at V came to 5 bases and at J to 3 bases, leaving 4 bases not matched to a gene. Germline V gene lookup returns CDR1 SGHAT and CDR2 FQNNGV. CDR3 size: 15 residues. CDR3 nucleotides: TGTGCCAGCAGCGGACTAGCGGGAGCTCTCTACGAGCAGTACTTC. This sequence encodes CASSGLAGALYEQYF.

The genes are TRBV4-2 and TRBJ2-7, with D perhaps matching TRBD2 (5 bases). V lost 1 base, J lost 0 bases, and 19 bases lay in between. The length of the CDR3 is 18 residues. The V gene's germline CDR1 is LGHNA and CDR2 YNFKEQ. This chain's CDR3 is CASSQAAGLAQSSYEQYF. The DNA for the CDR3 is TGTGCCAGCAGCCAAGCGGCCGGTTTAGCGCAGAGCTCCTACGAGCAGTACTTC.

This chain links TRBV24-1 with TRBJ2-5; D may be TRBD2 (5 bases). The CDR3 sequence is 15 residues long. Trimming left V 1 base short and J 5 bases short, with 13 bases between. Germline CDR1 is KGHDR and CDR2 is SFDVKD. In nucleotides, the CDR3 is TGTGCCACCAGTGATTTAACTCTAGCTGGCGAGACCCAGTACTTC. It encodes CATSDLTLAGETQYF.

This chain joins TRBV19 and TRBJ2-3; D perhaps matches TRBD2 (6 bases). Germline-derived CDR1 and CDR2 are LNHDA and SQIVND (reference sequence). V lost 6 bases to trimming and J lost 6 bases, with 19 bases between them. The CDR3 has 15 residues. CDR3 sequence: CASSRESVPGDTQYF. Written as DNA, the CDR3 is TGTGCCAGTAGCCGGGAGAGCGTCCCGGGGGATACGCAGTATTTT.

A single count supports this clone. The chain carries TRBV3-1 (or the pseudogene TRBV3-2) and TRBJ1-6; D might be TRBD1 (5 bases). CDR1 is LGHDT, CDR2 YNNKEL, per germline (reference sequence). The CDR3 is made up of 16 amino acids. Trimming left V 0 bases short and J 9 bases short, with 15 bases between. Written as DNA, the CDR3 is TGTGCCAGCAGCCAAGATCTTAGGACAAAGCCTTCACCCCTCCACTTT. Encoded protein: CASSQDLRTKPSPLHF.

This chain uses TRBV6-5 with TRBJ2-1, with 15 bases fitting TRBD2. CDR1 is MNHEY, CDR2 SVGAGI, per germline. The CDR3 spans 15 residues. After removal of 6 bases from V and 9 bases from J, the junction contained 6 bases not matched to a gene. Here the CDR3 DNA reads TGTGCCAGCAGAACCGGGACTAGCGGGAGGAGTGAGCAGTTCTTC. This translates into CASRTGTSGRSEQFF.

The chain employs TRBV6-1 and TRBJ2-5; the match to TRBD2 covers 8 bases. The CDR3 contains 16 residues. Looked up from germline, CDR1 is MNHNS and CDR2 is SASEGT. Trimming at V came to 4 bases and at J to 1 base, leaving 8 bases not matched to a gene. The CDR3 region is CASSGGGAGGQETQYF. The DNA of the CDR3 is TGTGCCAGCAGTGGCGGCGGGGCGGGAGGCCAAGAGACCCAGTACTTC.

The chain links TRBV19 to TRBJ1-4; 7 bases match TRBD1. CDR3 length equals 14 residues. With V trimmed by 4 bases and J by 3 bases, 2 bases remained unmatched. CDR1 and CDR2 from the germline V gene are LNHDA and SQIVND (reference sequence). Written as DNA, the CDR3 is TGTGCCAGTAGTAAAGGGACAGCTAATGAAAAACTGTTTTTT. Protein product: CASSKGTANEKLFF.

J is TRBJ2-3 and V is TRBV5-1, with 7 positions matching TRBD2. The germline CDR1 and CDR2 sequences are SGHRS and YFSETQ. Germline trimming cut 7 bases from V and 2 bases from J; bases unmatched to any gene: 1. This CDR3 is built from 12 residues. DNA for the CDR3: TGCGCCAGCGGGGACTACACAGATACGCAGTATTTT. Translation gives CASGDYTDTQYF. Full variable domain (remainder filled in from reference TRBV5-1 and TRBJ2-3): KAGVTQTPRYLIKTRGQQVTLSCSPISGHRSVSWYQQTPGQGLQFLFEYFSETQRNKGNFPGRFSGRQFSNSRSEMNVSTLELGDSALYLCASGDYTDTQYFGPGTRLTVL.

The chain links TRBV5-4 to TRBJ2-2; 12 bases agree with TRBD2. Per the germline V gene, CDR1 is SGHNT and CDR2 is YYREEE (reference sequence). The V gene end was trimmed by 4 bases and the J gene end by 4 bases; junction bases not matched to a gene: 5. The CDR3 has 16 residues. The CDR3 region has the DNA TGTGCCAGCAGCGTTCCGGGACTAGCGGGCACCGGGGAGCTGTTTTTT. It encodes CASSVPGLAGTGELFF.

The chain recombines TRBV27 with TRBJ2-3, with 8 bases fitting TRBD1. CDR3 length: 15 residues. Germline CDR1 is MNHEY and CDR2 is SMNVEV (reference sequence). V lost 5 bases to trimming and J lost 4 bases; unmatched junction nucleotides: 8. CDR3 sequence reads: CASSRKDRDADTQYF. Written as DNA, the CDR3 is TGTGCCAGCAGTCGAAAGGACAGGGATGCAGATACGCAGTATTTT.

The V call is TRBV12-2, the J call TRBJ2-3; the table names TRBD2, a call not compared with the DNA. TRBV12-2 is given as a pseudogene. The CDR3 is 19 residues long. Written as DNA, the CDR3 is TGTGCAAGTCGCTTAGCCCACCGGCCTAGCGGGAGGATCACAGATACGCAGTATTTT. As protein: CASRLAHRPSGRITDTQYF.

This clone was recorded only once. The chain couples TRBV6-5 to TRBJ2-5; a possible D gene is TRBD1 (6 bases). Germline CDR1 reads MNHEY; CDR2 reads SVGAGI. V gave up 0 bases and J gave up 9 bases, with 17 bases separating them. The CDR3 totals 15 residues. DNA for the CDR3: TGTGCCAGCAGTTACTCGACAGGCCCCGTGACGGCCCAGTACTTC. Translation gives CASSYSTGPVTAQYF.